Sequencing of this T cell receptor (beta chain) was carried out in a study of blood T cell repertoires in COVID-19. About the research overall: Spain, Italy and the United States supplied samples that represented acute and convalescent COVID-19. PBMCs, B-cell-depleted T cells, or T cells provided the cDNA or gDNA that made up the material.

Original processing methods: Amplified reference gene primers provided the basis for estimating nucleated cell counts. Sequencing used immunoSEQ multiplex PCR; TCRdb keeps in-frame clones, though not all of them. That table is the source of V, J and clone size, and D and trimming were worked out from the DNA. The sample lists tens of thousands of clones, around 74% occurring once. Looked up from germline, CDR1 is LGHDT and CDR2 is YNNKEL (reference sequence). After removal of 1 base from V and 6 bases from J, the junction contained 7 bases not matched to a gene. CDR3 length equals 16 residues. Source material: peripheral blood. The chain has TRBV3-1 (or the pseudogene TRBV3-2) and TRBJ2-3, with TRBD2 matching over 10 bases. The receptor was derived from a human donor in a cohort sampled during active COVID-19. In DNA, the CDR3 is TGTGCCAGCAGCCAAGGGCGAGCGGGGGGGGCCGATACGCAGTATTTT. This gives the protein CASSQGRAGGADTQYF.